Below, 24 T cell receptor beta chains from the same sample are listed, as sequenced in a study of OX40 agonist ivuxolimab in advanced cancers. Using immunoSEQ multiplex PCR, the repertoire was profiled, and TCRdb retains in-frame clones only, with some absent. The sample shows tens of thousands of clones, approximately 84% of them seen only once. The starting material was CD4+ or CD8+ T cells sorted from blood, obtained in a trial of the OX40 agonist ivuxolimab. The origin of the receptors is an adult with an advanced solid tumor such as melanoma, head and neck, liver or kidney cancer.

The chain has TRBV7-2 and TRBJ2-7; 9 bases agree with TRBD2. Germline-derived CDR1 and CDR2 are SGHTA and FQGNSA. The CDR3 has 16 residues. V gave up 5 bases and J gave up 2 bases; unmatched junction bases: 10. CDR3 DNA sequence: TGTGCCAGCAGCATCACCCACCTAGCGGGGACCTACGAGCAGTACTTC. Its translation: CASSITHLAGTYEQYF.

This chain connects TRBV11-3 to TRBJ2-2, with no clear D. Trimming stripped 5 bases from V and 4 bases from J, with 8 bases between. The length of the CDR3 is 13 residues. Germline V gene lookup returns CDR1 SGHNT and CDR2 YENEEA. For the CDR3, the DNA is TGTGCCAGCAGCCCGTACTCCACCGGGGAGCTGTTTTTT. It is translated as CASSPYSTGELFF.

The chain has TRBV9 and TRBJ2-4; 8 positions match TRBD1. TRBJ2-7 matches the DNA end more closely, so the J call is doubtful. The CDR3 has 12 residues. Germline V gene sequence: CDR1 SGDLS, CDR2 YYNGEE. The CDR3 region has the DNA TGTGCCAGCAGCGGAGACAGGGGCGAGCAGTACTTC. Amino acid sequence: CASSGDRGEQYF.

V usage is TRBV5-1 and J usage is TRBJ1-1; D uncertain. Trimming left V 0 bases short and J 0 bases short, with 6 bases between. CDR1 is SGHRS, CDR2 YFSETQ, per germline. CDR3 length: 14 residues. The chain's CDR3 is CASSLEVMNTEAFF. The CDR3 DNA follows: TGCGCCAGCAGCTTGGAGGTCATGAACACTGAAGCTTTCTTT.

This clone was recorded once. The V call is TRBV7-2, the J call TRBJ2-5; no clear D. Germline V gives CDR1 SGHTA, CDR2 FQGNSA. The CDR3 is 13 residues long. V was cut by 1 base and J by 4 bases, with 7 bases left in between. The DNA for the CDR3 is TGTGCCAGCAGCTTAGAGACCGGAGAGACCCAGTACTTC. Amino acids: CASSLETGETQYF.

Note on this clone: This CDR3 is also generated by other DNA sequences in the sample. The CDR3 bases are TGTGCCAGCAGCTCCCTATACGAGCAGTACTTC. Translation: CASSSLYEQYF. The chain couples TRBV7-2 to TRBJ2-7; D gene unclear. Germline V gene sequence: CDR1 SGHTA, CDR2 FQGNSA. This CDR3 contains 11 residues. The V and J ends lost 4 bases and 4 bases respectively, with 5 bases between them.

V gene TRBV18 combines with J gene TRBJ1-1; D is unclear. The ends were cut back, 3 bases at V and 4 bases at J, with 12 bases in the middle. Germline CDR1 and CDR2: KGHSH and LQKENI. The CDR3 covers 14 residues. The CDR3 nucleotides read TGTGCCAGCTCACCCCTGAATCAGGCCACTGAAGCTTTCTTT. It encodes CASSPLNQATEAFF.

The rearrangement uses TRBV11-3 and TRBJ2-3; 8 bases match TRBD2. V lost 5 bases to trimming and J lost 2 bases; unmatched junction nucleotides: 9. The length of the CDR3 is 16 residues. The germline gives CDR1 SGHNT, CDR2 YENEEA. The CDR3 DNA follows: TGTGCCAGCAGCGGACACGGGGGGGGTCACACAGATACGCAGTATTTT. Its protein product is CASSGHGGGHTDTQYF. Using reference TRBV11-3 and TRBJ2-3 for the parts outside the CDR3, the full variable domain is EAGVVQSPRYKIIEKKQPVAFWCNPISGHNTLYWYLQNLGQGPELLIRYENEEAVDDSQLPKDRFSAERLKGVDSTLKIQPAELGDSAVYLCASSGHGGGHTDTQYFGPGTRLTVL.

The CDR3 sequence: CAISESDRSNEKLFF. The CDR3 DNA is TGTGCCATCAGTGAGTCCGACAGGAGTAATGAAAAACTGTTTTTT. The chain has TRBV10-3 and TRBJ1-4, with a tentative D call TRBD1 (6 bases). CDR1 is ENHRY, CDR2 SYGVKD, per germline. Trimming shortened V by 0 bases and J by 4 bases, and 9 bases separated the two germline ends. The CDR3 length is 15 residues.

The rearrangement joins TRBV5-1 to TRBJ2-1; tentatively, D is TRBD1 (6 bases). Deletions cut 1 base from V and 0 bases from J, with 8 bases between. Germline CDR1 and CDR2: SGHRS and YFSETQ. The CDR3 runs 15 residues. The CDR3 nucleotides read TGCGCCAGCAGCTTGTTGGACAGCTCCTACAATGAGCAGTTCTTC. The encoded protein is CASSLLDSSYNEQFF.

The genes are TRBV11-3 and TRBJ2-3; possible D gene TRBD1, 5 bases. Trimming removed 1 base from V and 3 bases from J, with 14 bases in between. This CDR3 is 16 amino acids long. In germline, CDR1 is SGHNT, CDR2 YENEEA. DNA for the CDR3: TGTGCCAGCAGCTTAGGGGCAGGGCGATCGACAGATACGCAGTATTTT. This sequence encodes CASSLGAGRSTDTQYF.

The rearrangement uses TRBV30 and TRBJ2-7; 10 nucleotides agree with TRBD2. The CDR3 covers 13 residues. Germline V CDR1 and CDR2: GTSNPN, SVGIG (reference sequence). V shed 5 bases and J 1 base; nucleotides not matched to a gene: 2. DNA of the CDR3: TGTGCCTGGGAACTAGCGGGATCCTACGAGCAGTACTTC. It encodes CAWELAGSYEQYF.

This clone was seen only once. The chain has TRBV28 and TRBJ2-3; 7 bases agree with TRBD2. Germline assignment: CDR1 MDHEN and CDR2 SYDVKM. V was clipped by 5 bases and J by 1 base; unmatched bases: 6. The CDR3 spans 15 residues. The CDR3 bases are TGTGCCAGCAGTCTCAGCGGGACTGGCACAGATACGCAGTATTTT. Translated: CASSLSGTGTDTQYF. The full variable domain, with the rest looked up from reference TRBV28 and TRBJ2-3, is DVKVTQSSRYLVKRTGEKVFLECVQDMDHENMFWYRQDPGLGLRLIYFSYDVKMKEKGDIPEGYSVSREKKERFSLILESASTNQTSMYLCASSLSGTGTDTQYFGPGTRLTVL.

V and J are TRBV6-5 and TRBJ1-1; D is unresolved. Germline V gene sequence: CDR1 MNHEY, CDR2 SVGAGI. The CDR3 is made up of 12 amino acids. V was pared by 5 bases and J by 10 bases, with 14 bases between. The chain's CDR3 is CASSDLANAAFF. DNA for the CDR3: TGTGCCAGCAGTGACTTGGCGAATGCAGCTTTCTTT.

The chain employs TRBV9 and TRBJ2-7; D unresolved. Germline CDR1 is SGDLS and CDR2 is YYNGEE. The CDR3 is 14 amino acids. V lost 0 bases, J lost 1 base, and 8 bases lay in between. The CDR3 protein is CASSVVPGSYEQYF. The CDR3 nucleotides read TGTGCCAGCAGCGTAGTTCCAGGATCCTACGAGCAGTACTTC.

The chain recombines TRBV28 with TRBJ1-5; D remains unclear. CDR3 length: 12 amino acids. The V and J ends lost 2 bases and 5 bases respectively, with 4 bases between them. CDR1 is MDHEN, CDR2 SYDVKM, per germline. CDR3 DNA: TGTGCCAGCAGTTTAGTGCATCAGCCCCAGCATTTT. As protein: CASSLVHQPQHF.

V and J are TRBV29-1 and TRBJ1-2; D is perhaps TRBD1 (5 bases). Trimming took 6 bases from V and 2 from J, leaving 10 bases between them. The CDR3 is made up of 12 amino acids. Germline CDR1 is SQVTM and CDR2 is ANQGSEA. The CDR3, as DNA: TGCAGCGTGCAGGGTCGCAACTATGGCTACACCTTC. Protein sequence: CSVQGRNYGYTF.

The chain recombines TRBV5-1 with TRBJ1-1; D may be TRBD1 (5 bases). V was pared by 4 bases and J by 4 bases, with 14 bases between. CDR3 size: 14 residues. Germline V gene sequence: CDR1 SGHRS, CDR2 YFSETQ. Here the CDR3 DNA reads TGCGCCAGCAGCAATCAGGGTATGAGCACTGAAGCTTTCTTT. It translates to CASSNQGMSTEAFF.

The V gene is TRBV7-2, the J gene TRBJ2-7; no firm D call. The CDR3 contains 14 residues. Germline CDR1 SGHTA, CDR2 FQGNSA. V shed 0 bases and J shed 2 bases, with 8 bases lying between them. Here the CDR3 DNA reads TGTGCCAGCAGCTTAGCGTTTACAGCCTACGAGCAGTACTTC. Protein: CASSLAFTAYEQYF.

The chain recombines TRBV7-2 with TRBJ1-2, with 8 bases aligning to TRBD1. Trimming cost V 4 bases and J 2 bases; bases outside gene matches: 6. This CDR3 spans 15 amino acids. Germline-derived CDR1 and CDR2 are SGHTA and FQGNSA. CDR3 loop: CASSSSGQGNYGYTF. Written as DNA, the CDR3 is TGTGCCAGCAGCTCCTCCGGACAGGGAAACTATGGCTACACCTTC.

The chain recombines TRBV11-2 with TRBJ2-3; TRBD1 might be the D (6 bases). The germline V gene encodes CDR1 SGHAT and CDR2 FQNNGV. The CDR3 extends over 16 amino acids. Trimming removed 5 bases from V and 1 base from J, with 16 bases in between. As DNA, the CDR3 is TGTGCCAGCAGCCTGCTCCAGGGGTTTGGCACAGATACGCAGTATTTT. This codes for CASSLLQGFGTDTQYF.

Only a few counts were recorded for this clone. This chain joins TRBV27 and TRBJ2-1; weak D call: TRBD2 (5 bases). The CDR3 runs 14 residues. The germline gives CDR1 MNHEY, CDR2 SMNVEV (reference sequence). V was pared by 7 bases and J by 8 bases, with 18 bases between. The CDR3, as DNA: TGTGCCAGCACTTCCTCCGGGGTCTGGTATGAGCAGTTCTTC. As protein: CASTSSGVWYEQFF.

The chain has TRBV29-1 and TRBJ2-3, with TRBD2 as a possible D gene (6 bases). The germline V and J ends were trimmed by 6 bases and 1 base, with 23 bases remaining between them. From germline, CDR1 is SQVTM and CDR2 ANQGSEA. This CDR3 is built from 17 residues. The CDR3: CSVTTLGRGGGTDTQYF. CDR3 bases: TGCAGCGTCACTACACTAGGGCGCGGAGGGGGCACAGATACGCAGTATTTT.

The CDR3 loop reads CASSLGEGGADTQYF. The CDR3 nucleotides are TGTGCCAGCAGCCTGGGTGAGGGGGGCGCAGATACGCAGTATTTT. This rearrangement joins TRBV11-3 to TRBJ2-3, with D perhaps being TRBD1 or TRBD2 (6 bases each). The V end lost 5 bases, the J end lost 4 bases, and 16 bases lay between the germline ends. The V gene's germline CDR1 is SGHNT and CDR2 YENEEA. The CDR3 is made up of 15 amino acids.